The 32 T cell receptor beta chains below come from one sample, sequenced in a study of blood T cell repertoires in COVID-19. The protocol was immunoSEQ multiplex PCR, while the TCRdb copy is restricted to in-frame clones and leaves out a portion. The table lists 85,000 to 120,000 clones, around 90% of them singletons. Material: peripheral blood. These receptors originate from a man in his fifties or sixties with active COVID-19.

CDR3 nucleotides: TGTGCCAGCAGTTACTCCACAGGGGTTGGCTACACCTTC. The encoded protein is CASSYSTGVGYTF. The chain couples TRBV6-6 to TRBJ1-2; 7 nucleotides match TRBD1. Germline V gene lookup returns CDR1 MNHNY and CDR2 SVGAGI (reference sequence). The CDR3 runs 13 residues. V shed 0 bases and J 7 bases; nucleotides not matched to a gene: 2.

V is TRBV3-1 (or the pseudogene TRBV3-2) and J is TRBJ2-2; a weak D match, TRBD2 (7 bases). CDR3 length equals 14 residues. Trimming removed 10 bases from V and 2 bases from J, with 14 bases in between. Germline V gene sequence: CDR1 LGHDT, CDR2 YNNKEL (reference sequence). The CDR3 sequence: CATKGGGNTGELFF. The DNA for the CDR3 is TGTGCCACAAAAGGGGGGGGTAACACCGGGGAGCTGTTTTTT.

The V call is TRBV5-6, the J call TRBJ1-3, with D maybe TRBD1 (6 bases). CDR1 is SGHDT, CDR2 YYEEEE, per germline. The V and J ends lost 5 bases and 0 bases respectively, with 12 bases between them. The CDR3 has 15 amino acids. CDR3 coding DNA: TGTGCCAGCAGTTTTGGACAGAGCTCTGGAAACACCATATATTTT. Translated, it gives CASSFGQSSGNTIYF.

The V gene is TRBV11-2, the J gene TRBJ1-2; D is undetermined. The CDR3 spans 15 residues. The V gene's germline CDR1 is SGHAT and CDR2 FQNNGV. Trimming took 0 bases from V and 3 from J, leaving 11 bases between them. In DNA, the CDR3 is TGTGCCAGCAGCTTAGATGGGTGGGGAGACTATGGCTACACCTTC. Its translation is CASSLDGWGDYGYTF.

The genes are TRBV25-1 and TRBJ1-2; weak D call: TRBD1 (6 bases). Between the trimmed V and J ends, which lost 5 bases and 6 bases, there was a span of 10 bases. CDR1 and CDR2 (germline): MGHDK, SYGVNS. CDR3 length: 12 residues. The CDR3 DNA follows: TGTGCCAGCAGTCCACAGGGAGATGGCTACACCTTC. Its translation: CASSPQGDGYTF.

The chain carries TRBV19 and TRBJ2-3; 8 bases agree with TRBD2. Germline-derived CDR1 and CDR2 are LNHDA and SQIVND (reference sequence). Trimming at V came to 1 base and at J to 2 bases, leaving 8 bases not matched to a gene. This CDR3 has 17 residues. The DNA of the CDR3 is TGTGCCAGTAGTATAGGGGTCGGGGGGGATTACACAGATACGCAGTATTTT. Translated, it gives CASSIGVGGDYTDTQYF.

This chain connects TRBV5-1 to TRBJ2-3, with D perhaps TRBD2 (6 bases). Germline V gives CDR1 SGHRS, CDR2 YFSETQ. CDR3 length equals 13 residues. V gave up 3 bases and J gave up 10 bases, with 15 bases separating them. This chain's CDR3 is CASSWDSKRPQYF. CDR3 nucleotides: TGCGCCAGCAGCTGGGACTCCAAAAGACCGCAGTATTTT. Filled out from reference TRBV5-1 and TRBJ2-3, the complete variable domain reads KAGVTQTPRYLIKTRGQQVTLSCSPISGHRSVSWYQQTPGQGLQFLFEYFSETQRNKGNFPGRFSGRQFSNSRSEMNVSTLELGDSALYLCASSWDSKRPQYFGPGTRLTVL.

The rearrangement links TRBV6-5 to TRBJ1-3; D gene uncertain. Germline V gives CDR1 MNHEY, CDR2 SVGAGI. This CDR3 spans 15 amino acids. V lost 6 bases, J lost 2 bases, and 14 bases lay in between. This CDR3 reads CASSRREFTGNTIYF. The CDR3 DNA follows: TGTGCCAGCAGCCGCCGGGAATTCACTGGAAACACCATATATTTT.

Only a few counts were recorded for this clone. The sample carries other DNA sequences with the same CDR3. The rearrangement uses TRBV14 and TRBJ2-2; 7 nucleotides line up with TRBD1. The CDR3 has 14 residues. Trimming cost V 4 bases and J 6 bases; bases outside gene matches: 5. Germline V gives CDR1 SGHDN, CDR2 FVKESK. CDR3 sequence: CASSLLGGAGELFF. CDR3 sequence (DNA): TGTGCCAGCAGCCTTCTAGGGGGCGCCGGGGAGCTGTTTTTT.

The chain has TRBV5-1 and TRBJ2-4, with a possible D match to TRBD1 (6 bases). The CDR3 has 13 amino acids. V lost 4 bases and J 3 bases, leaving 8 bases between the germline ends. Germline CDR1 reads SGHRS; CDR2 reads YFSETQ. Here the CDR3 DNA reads TGCGCCAGCAGCCAGGACAGCAAAAACATTCAGTACTTC. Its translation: CASSQDSKNIQYF.

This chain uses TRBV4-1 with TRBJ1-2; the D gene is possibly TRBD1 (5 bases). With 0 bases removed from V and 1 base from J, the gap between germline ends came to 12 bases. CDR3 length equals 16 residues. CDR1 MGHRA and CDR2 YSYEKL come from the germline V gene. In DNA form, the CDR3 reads TGCGCCAGCAGCCAAGATAACAGGTATCGTAACTATGGCTACACCTTC. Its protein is CASSQDNRYRNYGYTF.

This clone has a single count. Here the CDR3 DNA reads TGCGCCAGCAGCTGGGGACAGGGGGACTACGAGCAGTACTTC. It translates to CASSWGQGDYEQYF. This sequence joins TRBV5-1 and TRBJ2-7; 11 bases are shared with TRBD1. The CDR3 loop spans 14 amino acids. Per the germline V gene, CDR1 is SGHRS and CDR2 is YFSETQ. J lost 3 bases, V lost 3 bases, and 2 bases had no gene match.

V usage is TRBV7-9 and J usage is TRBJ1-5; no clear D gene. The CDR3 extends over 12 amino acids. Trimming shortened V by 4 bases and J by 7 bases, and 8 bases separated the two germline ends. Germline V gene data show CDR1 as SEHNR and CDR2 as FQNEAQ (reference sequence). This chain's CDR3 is CASSSSGQPQHF. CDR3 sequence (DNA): TGTGCCAGCAGCTCTTCGGGGCAGCCCCAGCATTTT.

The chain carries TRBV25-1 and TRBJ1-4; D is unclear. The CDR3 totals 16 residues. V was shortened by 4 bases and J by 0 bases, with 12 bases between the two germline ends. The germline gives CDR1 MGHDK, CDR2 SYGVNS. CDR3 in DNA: TGTGCCAGCAGTGTCTCCCGGCTAGCAACTAATGAAAAACTGTTTTTT. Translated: CASSVSRLATNEKLFF.

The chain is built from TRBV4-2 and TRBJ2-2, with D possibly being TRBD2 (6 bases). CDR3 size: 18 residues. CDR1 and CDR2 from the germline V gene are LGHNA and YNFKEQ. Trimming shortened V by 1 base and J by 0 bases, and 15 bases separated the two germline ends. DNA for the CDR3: TGTGCCAGCAGCCAAGCGCCTGGGGGGAGCTCGAACACCGGGGAGCTGTTTTTT. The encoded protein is CASSQAPGGSSNTGELFF.

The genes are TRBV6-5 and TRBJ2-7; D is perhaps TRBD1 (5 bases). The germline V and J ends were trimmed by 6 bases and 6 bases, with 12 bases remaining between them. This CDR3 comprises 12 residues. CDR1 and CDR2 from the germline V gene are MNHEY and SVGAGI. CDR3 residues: CASRFDRTEQYF. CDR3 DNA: TGTGCCAGCAGATTCGACAGAACCGAGCAGTACTTC.

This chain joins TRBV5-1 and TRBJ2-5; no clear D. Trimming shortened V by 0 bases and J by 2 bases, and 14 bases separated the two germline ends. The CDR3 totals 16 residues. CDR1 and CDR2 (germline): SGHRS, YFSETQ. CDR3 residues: CASSLASKGDQETQYF. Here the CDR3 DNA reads TGCGCCAGCAGCTTGGCCTCGAAAGGAGATCAAGAGACCCAGTACTTC.

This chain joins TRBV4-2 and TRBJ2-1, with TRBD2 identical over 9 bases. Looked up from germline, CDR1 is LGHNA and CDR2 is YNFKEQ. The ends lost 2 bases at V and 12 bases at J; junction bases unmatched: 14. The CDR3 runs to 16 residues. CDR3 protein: CASSQPERLAGMGQFF. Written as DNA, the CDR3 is TGTGCCAGCAGCCAACCCGAGAGGCTAGCGGGGATGGGGCAGTTCTTC.

CDR3 amino acids: CASSPTTANYGYTF. Here the CDR3 DNA reads TGTGCCAGCAGCCCAACCACAGCTAACTATGGCTACACCTTC. The chain employs TRBV7-2 and TRBJ1-2; D is unresolved. Germline CDR1 and CDR2: SGHTA and FQGNSA. The CDR3 runs 14 residues. V was clipped by 5 bases and J by 0 bases, with 10 bases between them. The full variable domain, in which reference TRBV7-2 and TRBJ1-2 provide the parts outside the CDR3, is GAGVSQSPSNKVTEKGKDVELRCDPISGHTALYWYRQSLGQGLEFLIYFQGNSAPDKSGLPSDRFSAERTGGSVSTLTIQRTQQEDSAVYLCASSPTTANYGYTFGSGTRLTVV.

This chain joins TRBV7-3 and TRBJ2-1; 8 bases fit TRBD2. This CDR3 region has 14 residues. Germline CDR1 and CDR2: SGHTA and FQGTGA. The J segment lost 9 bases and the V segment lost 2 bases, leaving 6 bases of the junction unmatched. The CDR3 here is CASSLGTSRGEQFF. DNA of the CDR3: TGTGCCAGCAGCTTAGGGACTAGTCGGGGTGAGCAGTTCTTC.

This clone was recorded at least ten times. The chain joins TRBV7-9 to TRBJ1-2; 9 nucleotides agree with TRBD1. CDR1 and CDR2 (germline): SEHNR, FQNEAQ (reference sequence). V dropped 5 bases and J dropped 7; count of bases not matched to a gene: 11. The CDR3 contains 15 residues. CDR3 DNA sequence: TGTGCCAGCAGCCGGGACAGGGAGAGAAGAAGTGGCTACACCTTC. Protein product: CASSRDRERRSGYTF.

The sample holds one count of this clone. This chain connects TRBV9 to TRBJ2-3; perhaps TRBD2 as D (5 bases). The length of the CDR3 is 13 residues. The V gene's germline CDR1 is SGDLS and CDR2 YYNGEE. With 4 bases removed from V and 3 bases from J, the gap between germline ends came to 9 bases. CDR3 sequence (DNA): TGTGCCAGCAGCCGGGAAAAGACAGATACGCAGTATTTT. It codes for CASSREKTDTQYF.

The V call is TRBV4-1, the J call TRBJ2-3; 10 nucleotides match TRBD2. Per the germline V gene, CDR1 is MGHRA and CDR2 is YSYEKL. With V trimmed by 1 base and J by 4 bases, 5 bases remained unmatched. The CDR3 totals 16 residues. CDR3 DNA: TGCGCCAGCAGCCAAGGGCAGGGGACTAGCGCAGATACGCAGTATTTT. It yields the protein CASSQGQGTSADTQYF.

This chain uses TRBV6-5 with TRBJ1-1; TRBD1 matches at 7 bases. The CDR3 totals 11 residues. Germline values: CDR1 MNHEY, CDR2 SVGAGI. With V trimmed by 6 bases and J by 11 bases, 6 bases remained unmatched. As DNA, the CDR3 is TGTGCCAGCAGAGGGACAGCTCTTGCTTTCTTT. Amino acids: CASRGTALAFF.

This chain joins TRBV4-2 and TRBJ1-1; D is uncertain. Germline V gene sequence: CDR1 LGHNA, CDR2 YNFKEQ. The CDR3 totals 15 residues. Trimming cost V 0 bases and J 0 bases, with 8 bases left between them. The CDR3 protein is CASSQDNRMNTEAFF. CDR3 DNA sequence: TGTGCCAGCAGCCAAGATAACAGAATGAACACTGAAGCTTTCTTT.

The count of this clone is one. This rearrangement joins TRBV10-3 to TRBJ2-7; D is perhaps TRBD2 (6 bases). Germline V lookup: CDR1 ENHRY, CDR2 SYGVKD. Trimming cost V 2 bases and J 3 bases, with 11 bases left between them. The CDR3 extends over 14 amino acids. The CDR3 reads CAISEVSGVYEQYF. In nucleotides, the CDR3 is TGTGCCATCAGTGAGGTCTCGGGAGTCTACGAGCAGTACTTC.

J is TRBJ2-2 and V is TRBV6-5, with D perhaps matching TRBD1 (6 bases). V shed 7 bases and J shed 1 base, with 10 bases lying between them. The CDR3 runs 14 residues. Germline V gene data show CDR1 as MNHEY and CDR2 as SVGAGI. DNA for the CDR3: TGTGCCAGCAACACACAGGGGAACACCGGGGAGCTGTTTTTT. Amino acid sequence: CASNTQGNTGELFF.

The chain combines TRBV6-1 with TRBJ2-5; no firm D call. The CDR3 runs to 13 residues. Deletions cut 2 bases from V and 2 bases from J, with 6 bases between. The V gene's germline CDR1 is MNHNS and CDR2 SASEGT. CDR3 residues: CASSEMLQETQYF. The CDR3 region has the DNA TGTGCCAGCAGTGAAATGCTACAAGAGACCCAGTACTTC.

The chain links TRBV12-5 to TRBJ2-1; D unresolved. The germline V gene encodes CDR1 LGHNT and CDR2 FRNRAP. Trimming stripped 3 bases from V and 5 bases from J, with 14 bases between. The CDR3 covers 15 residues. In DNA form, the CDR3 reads TGTGCTAGTGGTTTACCCCTAACGTCAAACAATGAGCAGTTCTTC. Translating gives CASGLPLTSNNEQFF.

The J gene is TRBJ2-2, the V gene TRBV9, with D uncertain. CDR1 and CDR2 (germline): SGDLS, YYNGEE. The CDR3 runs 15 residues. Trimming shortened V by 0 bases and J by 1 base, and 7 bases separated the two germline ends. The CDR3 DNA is TGTGCCAGCAGCGTAGATCATAGGAACACCGGGGAGCTGTTTTTT. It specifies CASSVDHRNTGELFF.

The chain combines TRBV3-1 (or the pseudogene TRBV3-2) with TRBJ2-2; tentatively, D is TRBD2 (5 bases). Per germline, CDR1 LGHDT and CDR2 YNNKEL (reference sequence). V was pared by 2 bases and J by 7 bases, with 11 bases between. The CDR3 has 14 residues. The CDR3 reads CASSQRGGGGELFF. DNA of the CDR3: TGTGCCAGCAGCCAACGGGGTGGTGGCGGGGAGCTGTTTTTT.

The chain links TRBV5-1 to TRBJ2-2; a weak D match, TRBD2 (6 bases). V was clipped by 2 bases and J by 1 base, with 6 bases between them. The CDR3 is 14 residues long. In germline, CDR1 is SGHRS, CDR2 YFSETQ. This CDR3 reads CASSFSGNTGELFF. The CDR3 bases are TGCGCCAGCAGCTTTAGCGGGAACACCGGGGAGCTGTTTTTT.